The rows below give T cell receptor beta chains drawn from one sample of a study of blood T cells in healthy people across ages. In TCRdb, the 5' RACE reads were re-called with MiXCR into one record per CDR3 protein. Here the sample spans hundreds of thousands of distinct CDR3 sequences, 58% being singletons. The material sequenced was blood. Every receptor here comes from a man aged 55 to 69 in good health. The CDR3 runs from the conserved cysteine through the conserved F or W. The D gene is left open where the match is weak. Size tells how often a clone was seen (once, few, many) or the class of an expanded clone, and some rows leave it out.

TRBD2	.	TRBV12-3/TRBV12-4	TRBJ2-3	TGTGCCAGCAGTCGGACCGGGACTAGTTCTGATACGCAGTATTTT	CASSRTGTSSDTQYF
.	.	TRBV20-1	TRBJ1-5	TGCAGTGTGGGTATTAGCAATCAGCCCCAGCATTTT	CSVGISNQPQHF
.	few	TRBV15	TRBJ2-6	TGTGCCACCAGCGGCCTCGAGGCCTCTGGGGCCAACGTCCTGACTTTC	CATSGLEASGANVLTF
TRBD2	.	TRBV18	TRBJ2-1	TGTGCCAGCTCACCACGTATTCGGGGGGACTTCAACAATGAGCAGTTCTTC	CASSPRIRGDFNNEQFF
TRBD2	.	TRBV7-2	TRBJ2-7	TGTGCCAGCAGCTTCCAACTAGCGGGACCCTACGAGCAGTACTTC	CASSFQLAGPYEQYF
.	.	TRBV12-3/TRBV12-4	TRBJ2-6	TGTGCCAGCAGACTACAGGGTGGTGGGGCCAACGTCCTGACTTTC	CASRLQGGGANVLTF
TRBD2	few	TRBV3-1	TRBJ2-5	TGTGCCAGCAGCACAAGACTAGCGGGACAAGAGACCCAGTACTTC	CASSTRLAGQETQYF
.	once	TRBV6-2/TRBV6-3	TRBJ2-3	TGTGCCAGCAGTTACTCGTTGGATACGCAGTATTTT	CASSYSLDTQYF
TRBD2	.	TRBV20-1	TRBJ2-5	TGCAGTGCTAGTCCGCCTAGCGGGGGTTCCTACAATGAGCAGTACTTC	CSASPPSGGSYNEQYF
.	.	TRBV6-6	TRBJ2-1	TGTGCCAGCATTTACACCGGACCGTACAATGAGCAGTTCTTC	CASIYTGPYNEQFF
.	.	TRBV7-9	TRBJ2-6	TGTGCCAGCTGCTTCCAGGGAGCGGGGGCCAACGTCCTGACTTTC	CASCFQGAGANVLTF
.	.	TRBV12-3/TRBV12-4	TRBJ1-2	TGTGCCAGCAGTTTATGGGAAAATGGCTACACCTTC	CASSLWENGYTF
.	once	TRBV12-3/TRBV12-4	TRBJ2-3	TGTGCCAGCAGTAGAAGGAGCGCAGATGTGCAGTATTTT	CASSRRSADVQYF
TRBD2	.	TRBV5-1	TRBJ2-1	TGCGCCAGCAGCCCTACTAGCGGACGCAATGAGCAGTTCTTC	CASSPTSGRNEQFF
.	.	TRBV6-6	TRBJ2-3	TGTGCCGCCCCACCCCGTGCGACTAGCACAGATACGCAGTATTTT	CAAPPRATSTDTQYF
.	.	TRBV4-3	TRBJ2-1	TGCGCCAGCAGCCTCAGAGATGGAACCACCAGTTCAAATGAGCAGTTCTTC	CASSLRDGTTSSNEQFF
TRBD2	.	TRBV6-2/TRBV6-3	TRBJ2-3	TGTGCCAGCAGCGGGGGGGCCGCCACAGATACGCAGTATTTT	CASSGGAATDTQYF
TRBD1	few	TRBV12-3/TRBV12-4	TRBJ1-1	TGTGCCAGCGGGGACAGGGTGGTCCCTGAAGCTTTCTTT	CASGDRVVPEAFF
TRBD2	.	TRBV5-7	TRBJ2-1	TGTGCCAGCGAACTAGCGGGGGGCTCCTACAATGAGCAGTTCTTC	CASELAGGSYNEQFF